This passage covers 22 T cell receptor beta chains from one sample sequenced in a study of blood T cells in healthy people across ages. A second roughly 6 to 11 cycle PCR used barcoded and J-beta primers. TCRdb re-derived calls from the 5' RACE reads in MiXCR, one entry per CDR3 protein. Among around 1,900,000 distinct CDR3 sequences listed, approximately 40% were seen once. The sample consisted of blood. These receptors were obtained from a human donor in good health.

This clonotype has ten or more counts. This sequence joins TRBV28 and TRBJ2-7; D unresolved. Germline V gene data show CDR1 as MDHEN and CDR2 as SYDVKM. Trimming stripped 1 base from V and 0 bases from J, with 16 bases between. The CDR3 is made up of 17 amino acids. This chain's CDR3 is CASSLLLSVDGSYEQYF. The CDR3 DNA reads TGTGCCAGCAGTTTATTACTCTCCGTGGACGGCTCCTACGAGCAGTACTTC.

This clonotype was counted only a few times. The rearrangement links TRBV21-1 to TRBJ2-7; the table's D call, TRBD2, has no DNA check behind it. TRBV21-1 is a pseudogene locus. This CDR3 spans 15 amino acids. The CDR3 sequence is CASSKFRTSAYEQYF. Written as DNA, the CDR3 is TGTGCCAGCAGCAAATTTAGGACTAGCGCCTACGAGCAGTACTTC.

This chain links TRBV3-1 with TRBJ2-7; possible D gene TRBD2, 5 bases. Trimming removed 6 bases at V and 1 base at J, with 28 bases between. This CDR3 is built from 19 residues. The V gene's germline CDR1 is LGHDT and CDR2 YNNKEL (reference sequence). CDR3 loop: CASRAARPGNGGWSYEQYF. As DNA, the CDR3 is TGTGCCAGCAGAGCCGCTCGACCCGGAAACGGAGGTTGGTCCTACGAGCAGTACTTC.

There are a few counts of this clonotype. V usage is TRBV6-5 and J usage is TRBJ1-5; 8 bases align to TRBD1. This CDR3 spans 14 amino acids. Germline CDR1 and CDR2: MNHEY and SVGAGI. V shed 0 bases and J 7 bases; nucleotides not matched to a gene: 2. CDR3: CASSYSQGAQPQHF. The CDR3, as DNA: TGTGCCAGCAGTTACTCTCAGGGGGCACAGCCCCAGCATTTT.

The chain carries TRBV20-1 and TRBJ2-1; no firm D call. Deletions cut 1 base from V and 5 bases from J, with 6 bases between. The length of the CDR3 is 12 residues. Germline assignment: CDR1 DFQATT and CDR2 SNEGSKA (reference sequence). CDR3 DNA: TGCAGTGCTAGAGCGGGCCACAATGAGCAGTTCTTC. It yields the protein CSARAGHNEQFF.

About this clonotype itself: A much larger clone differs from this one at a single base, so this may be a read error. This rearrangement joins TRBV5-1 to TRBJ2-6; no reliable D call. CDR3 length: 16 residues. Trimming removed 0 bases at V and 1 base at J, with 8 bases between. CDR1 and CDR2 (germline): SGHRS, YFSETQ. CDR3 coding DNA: TGCGCCAGCAGCTTGGGGTGGGCATCTGGGGCCAACGTCCTGACTTTC. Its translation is CASSLGWASGANVLTF.

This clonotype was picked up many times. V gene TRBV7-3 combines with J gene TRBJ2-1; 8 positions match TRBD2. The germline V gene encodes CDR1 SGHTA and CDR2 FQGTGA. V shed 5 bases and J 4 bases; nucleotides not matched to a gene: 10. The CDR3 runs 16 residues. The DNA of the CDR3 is TGTGCCAGCAGCCCTACGTGGAGCGGGGGATACAATGAGCAGTTCTTC. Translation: CASSPTWSGGYNEQFF.

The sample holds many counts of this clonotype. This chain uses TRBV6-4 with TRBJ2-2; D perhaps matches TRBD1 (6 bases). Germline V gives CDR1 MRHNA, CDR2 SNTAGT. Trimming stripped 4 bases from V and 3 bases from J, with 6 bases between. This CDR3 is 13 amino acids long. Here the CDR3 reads CASSAGDTGELFF. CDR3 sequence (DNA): TGTGCCAGCAGTGCAGGGGACACCGGGGAGCTGTTTTTT.

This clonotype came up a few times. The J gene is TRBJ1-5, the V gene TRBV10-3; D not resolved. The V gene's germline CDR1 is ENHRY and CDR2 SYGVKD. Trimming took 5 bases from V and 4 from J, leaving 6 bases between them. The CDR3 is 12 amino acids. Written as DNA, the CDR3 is TGTGCCATCAGTTCAGCGAATCAGCCCCAGCATTTT. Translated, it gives CAISSANQPQHF.

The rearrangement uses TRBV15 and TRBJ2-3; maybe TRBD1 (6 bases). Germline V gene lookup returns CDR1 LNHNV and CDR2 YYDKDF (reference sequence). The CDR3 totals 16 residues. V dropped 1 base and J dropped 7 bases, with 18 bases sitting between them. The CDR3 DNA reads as TGTGCCACCAGCAGAGGGGCAGGGGCAATATACCATACGCAGTATTTT. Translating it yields CATSRGAGAIYHTQYF.

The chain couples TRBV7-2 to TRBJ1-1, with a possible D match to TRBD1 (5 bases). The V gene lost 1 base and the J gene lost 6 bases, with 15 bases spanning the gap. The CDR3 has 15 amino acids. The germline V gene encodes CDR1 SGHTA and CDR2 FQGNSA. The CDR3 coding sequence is TGTGCCAGCAGCTTAGAGCTTGGGACGAGGGCTGAAGCTTTCTTT. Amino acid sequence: CASSLELGTRAEAFF.

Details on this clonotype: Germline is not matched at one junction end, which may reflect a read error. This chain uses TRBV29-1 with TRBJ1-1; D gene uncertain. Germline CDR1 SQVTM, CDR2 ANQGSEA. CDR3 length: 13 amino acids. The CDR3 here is CSVEAQLNTDAFF. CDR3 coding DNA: TGCAGCGTTGAAGCACAGTTGAACACTGATGCTTTCTTT.

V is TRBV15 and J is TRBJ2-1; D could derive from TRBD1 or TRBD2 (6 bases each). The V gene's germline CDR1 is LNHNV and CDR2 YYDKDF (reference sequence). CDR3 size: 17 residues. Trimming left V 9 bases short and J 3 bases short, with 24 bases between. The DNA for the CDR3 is TGTGCCACTCGAAGGGGGGTTCAGCCCTTACTCTACAATGAGCAGTTCTTC. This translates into CATRRGVQPLLYNEQFF. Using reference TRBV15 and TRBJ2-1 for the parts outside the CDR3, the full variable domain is DAMVIQNPRYQVTQFGKPVTLSCSQTLNHNVMYWYQQKSSQAPKLLFHYYDKDFNNEADTPDNFQSRRPNTSFCFLDIRSPGLGDTAMYLCATRRGVQPLLYNEQFFGPGTRLTVL.

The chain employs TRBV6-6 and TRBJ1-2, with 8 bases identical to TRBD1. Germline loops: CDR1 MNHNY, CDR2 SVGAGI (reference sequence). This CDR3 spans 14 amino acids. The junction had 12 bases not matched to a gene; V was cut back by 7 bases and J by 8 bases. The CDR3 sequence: CASNYARTGSGYTF. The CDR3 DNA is TGTGCCAGCAACTACGCTAGGACAGGGAGCGGCTACACCTTC.

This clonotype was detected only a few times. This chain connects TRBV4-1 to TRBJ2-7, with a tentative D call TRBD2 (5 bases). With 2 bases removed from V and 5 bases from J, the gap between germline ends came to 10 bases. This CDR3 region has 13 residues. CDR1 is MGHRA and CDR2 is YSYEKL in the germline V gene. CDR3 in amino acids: CASSQSGWNEQYF. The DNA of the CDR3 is TGCGCCAGCAGCCAATCGGGATGGAACGAGCAGTACTTC.

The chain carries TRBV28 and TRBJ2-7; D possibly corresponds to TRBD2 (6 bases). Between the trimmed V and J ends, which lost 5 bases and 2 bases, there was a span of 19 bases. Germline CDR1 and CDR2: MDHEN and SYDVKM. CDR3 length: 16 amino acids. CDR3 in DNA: TGTGCCAGCAGTCAATGGGGAGGCATCGGGGCCTACGAGCAGTACTTC. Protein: CASSQWGGIGAYEQYF. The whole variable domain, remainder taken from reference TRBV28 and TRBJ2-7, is DVKVTQSSRYLVKRTGEKVFLECVQDMDHENMFWYRQDPGLGLRLIYFSYDVKMKEKGDIPEGYSVSREKKERFSLILESASTNQTSMYLCASSQWGGIGAYEQYFGPGTRLTVT.

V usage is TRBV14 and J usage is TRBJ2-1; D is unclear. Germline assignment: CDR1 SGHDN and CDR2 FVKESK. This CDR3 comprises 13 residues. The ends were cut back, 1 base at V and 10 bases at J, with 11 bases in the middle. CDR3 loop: CASSQALTTEQFF. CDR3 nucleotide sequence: TGTGCCAGCAGCCAAGCCCTAACAACCGAGCAGTTCTTC.

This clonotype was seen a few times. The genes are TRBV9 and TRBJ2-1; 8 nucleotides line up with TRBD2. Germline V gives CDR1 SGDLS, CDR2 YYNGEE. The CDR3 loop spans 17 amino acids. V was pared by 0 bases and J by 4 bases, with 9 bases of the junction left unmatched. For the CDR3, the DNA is TGTGCCAGCAGCGTAGGCCCGGGGGGGGCCGGGTACAATGAGCAGTTCTTC. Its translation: CASSVGPGGAGYNEQFF.

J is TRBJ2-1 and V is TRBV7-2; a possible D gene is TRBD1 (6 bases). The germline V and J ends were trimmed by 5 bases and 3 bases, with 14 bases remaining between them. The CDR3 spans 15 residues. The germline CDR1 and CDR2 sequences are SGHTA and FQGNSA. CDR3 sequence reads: CASSKTGPNYNEQFF. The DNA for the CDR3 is TGTGCCAGCAGCAAGACAGGACCAAACTACAATGAGCAGTTCTTC.

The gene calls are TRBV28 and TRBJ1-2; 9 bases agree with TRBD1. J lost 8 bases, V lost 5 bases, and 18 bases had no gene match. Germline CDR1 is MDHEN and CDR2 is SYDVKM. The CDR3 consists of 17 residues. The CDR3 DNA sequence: TGTGCCAGCAGTGAAACCGGGACAGGGAGGATTGTGGAGGGCTACACCTTC. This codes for CASSETGTGRIVEGYTF.

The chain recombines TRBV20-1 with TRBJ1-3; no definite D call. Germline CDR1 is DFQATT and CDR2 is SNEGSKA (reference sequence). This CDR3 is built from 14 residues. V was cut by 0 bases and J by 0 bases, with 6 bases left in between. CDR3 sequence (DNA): TGCAGTGCTAGAGATCGGACCTCTGGAAACACCATATATTTT. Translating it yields CSARDRTSGNTIYF.

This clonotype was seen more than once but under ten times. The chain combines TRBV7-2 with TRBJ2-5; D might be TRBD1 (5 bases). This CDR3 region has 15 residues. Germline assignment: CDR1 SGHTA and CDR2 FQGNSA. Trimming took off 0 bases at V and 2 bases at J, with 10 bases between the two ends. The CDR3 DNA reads TGTGCCAGCAGCTTAGCGAACCAGGGTCAAGAGACCCAGTACTTC. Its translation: CASSLANQGQETQYF.